The TCR beta chain under discussion was sequenced for a study of shared T cell receptors in the human thymus. Here immunoSEQ multiplex PCR was the method, and the copy in TCRdb shows in-frame clones only, minus some. The table includes roughly 410,000 clones, approximately 95% detected once. This clone was observed once. The germline V gene encodes CDR1 MNHNS and CDR2 SASEGT. The CDR3 runs to 14 residues. The source is a human donor. The V and J genes are TRBV6-1 and TRBJ2-5, with 9 bases that match TRBD1. The J call may be wrong; the DNA end is better matched by TRBJ2-7. The sample taken for sequencing was thymocytes. The CDR3 region is CATPRPGTGFEQYF. Written as DNA, the CDR3 is TGTGCCACCCCTCGACCCGGGACAGGGTTCGAGCAGTACTTC.